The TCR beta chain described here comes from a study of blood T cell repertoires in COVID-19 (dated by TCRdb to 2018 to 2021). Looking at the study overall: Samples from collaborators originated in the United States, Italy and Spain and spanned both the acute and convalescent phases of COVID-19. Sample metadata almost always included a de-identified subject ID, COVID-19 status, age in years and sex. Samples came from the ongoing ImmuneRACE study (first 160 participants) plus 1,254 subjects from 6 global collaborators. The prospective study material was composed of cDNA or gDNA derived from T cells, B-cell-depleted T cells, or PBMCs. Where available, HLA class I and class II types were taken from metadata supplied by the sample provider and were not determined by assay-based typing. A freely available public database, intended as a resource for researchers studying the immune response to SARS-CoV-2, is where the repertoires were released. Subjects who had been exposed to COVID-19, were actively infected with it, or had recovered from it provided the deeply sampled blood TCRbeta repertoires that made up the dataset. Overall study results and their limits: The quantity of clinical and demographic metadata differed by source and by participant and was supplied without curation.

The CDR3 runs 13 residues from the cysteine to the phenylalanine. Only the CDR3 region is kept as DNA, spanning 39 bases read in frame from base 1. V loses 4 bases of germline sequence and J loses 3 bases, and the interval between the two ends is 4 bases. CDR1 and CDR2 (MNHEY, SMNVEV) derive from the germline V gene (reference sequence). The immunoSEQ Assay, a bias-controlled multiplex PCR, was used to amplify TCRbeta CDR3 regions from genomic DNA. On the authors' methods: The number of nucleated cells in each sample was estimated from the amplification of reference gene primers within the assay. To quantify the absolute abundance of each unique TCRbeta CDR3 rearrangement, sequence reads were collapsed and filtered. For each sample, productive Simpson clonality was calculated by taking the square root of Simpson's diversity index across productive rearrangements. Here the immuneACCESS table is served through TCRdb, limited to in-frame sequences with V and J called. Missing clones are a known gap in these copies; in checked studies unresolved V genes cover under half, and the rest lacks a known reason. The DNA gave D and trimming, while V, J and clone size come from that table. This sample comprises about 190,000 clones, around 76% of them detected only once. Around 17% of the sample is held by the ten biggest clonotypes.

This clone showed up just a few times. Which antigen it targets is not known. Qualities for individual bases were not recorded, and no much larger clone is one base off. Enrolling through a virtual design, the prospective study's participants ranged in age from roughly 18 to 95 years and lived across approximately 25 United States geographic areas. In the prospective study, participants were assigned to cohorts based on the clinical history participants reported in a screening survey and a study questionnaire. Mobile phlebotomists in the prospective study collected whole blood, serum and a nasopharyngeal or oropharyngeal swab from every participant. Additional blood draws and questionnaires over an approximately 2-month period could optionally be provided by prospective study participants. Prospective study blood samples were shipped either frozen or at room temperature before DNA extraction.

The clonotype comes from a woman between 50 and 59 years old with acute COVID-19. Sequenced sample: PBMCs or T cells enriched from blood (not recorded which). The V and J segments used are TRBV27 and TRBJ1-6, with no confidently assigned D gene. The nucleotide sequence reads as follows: TGTGCCAGCAGTTCAAACTATAATTCACCCCTCCACTTT. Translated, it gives CASSSNYNSPLHF.